The sequence of this T cell receptor (beta chain) was determined in a study of metastatic and nonmetastatic thyroid tumors. By sample fraction, this clone is medium-sized (0.01 to 0.1%). Patients had received no treatment of any kind before thyroid surgery. With MiXCR, TCRdb reprocessed the PCR reads. The sample includes about 19,000 clones, under 25% seen only once; the top ten take more than 9%. The CDR3 extends over 11 amino acids. Germline-derived CDR1 and CDR2 are LGHNT and FRNRAP. V lost 5 bases, J lost 3 bases, and 5 bases lay in between. The V and J genes are TRBV12-5 and TRBJ2-7; the D is unclear. This receptor was taken from a male donor with papillary thyroid cancer or a benign thyroid nodule (not recorded which). Some clones in this sample may be carry-over from other donors' samples. Sequencing was done on a sample of tumor tissue. CDR3 protein: CASGIGYEQYF. Here the CDR3 DNA reads TGTGCTAGTGGTATTGGCTACGAGCAGTACTTC.